What follows is one T cell receptor beta chain and its context. This clonotype was observed at least ten times. Its antigen is currently not known. No per-base quality is available; no much larger clone lies one base away. Taken from the germline V gene (reference sequence), the CDR1 and CDR2 loops are DFQATT and SNEGSKA. Trimming takes 5 bases from V and 9 bases from J, and the germline ends sit 16 bases apart. The CDR3 contains 12 residues, cysteine and phenylalanine counted. Only the CDR3 DNA stays, 36 bases, in frame from base 1. The protocol used for the library was 5' RACE. Sequenced using a NextSeq 500. To correct for sequencing error and PCR bias, the TCR library protocol tagged individual cDNA molecules with unique molecular identifiers. TCR alpha and beta chains were both sequenced, and the abundances of alpha and beta sequences in each sample were closely correlated with each other. In the original analysis: Decombinator V4 was used to annotate TCR sequences for V gene, J gene and CDR3. TCRs were defined as expanded if a significant change between any two time points was detected under a Poisson model with p below 0.0001. TCR abundances were normalised to the total number of TCRs sequenced per sample and expressed as counts per million. MAIT TCRs were defined by TRAV1-2 paired with TRAJ12, TRAJ20 or TRAJ33, and iNKT TCRs by TRAV10 paired with TRAJ18. VDJdb, accessed 1 November 2021, was searched for CMV, EBV and SARS-CoV-2 annotated TCRs, with TCRs annotated for multiple antigens excluded. TCRdb trimmed public reads at Q25 via fastp, called clones via MiXCR and kept in-frame beta chains. CDR3 protein sequences are deduplicated, and each keeps its most common genes and DNA. The V and J calls come from TCRdb's annotation, not from the publication. Within this sample are 85,000 to 120,000 distinct CDR3 sequences, with about an eighth of them counted one time only. Of the sample, over 5% is held by the ten largest clones.

This specimen comes from a study of early T cells in non-severe SARS-CoV-2 infection (dated by TCRdb to the early 2020s). Study-wide context: Because TCR sequencing was done on bulk RNA from unsorted whole blood, the alpha and beta chains could not be paired.

This was a case-control study nested in a cohort of healthcare workers in London, UK, who had nasopharyngeal swab PCR tests and blood samples taken every week. Healthcare workers were enrolled in the week of the UK lockdown, from 23 to 31 March 2020, and were followed every week for up to 16 weeks. Study-wide conclusions, independent of this receptor: VDJdb matching was skewed toward anti-spike CD8 responses and likely underestimated virus-specific expansions, missing private and CD4 specificities.

The V and J genes are TRBV20-1 and TRBJ1-2; the D gene assignment is ambiguous. The sequenced sample consisted of whole blood. The receptor comes from an adult who was a healthcare worker with PCR-confirmed SARS-CoV-2 infection or an uninfected control (not recorded which). Read as DNA, the sequence is TGCAGTGCTCCCGTCCCCAGCGGGCGCTACACCTTC. The translation is CSAPVPSGRYTF.